This TCR beta chain stems from a study of early T cells in non-severe SARS-CoV-2 infection. Study context: Bulk RNA from unsorted whole blood was sequenced; chains were unpaired.

There are many counts of this clonotype. The target antigen is unknown. General study points: Private and CD4 specificities were missed by VDJdb matching, which favored anti-spike CD8 responses.

The CDR3 consists of 14 residues. The protocol attached unique molecular identifiers to individual cDNA molecules. TCRdb redid the calling of the 5' RACE reads with MiXCR, one entry per CDR3 protein. The data show roughly 71,000 distinct CDR3 sequences, with over 10% seen just once and about 5% held by the top ten. This sequence was found in an adult who was a healthcare worker with PCR-confirmed SARS-CoV-2 infection or an uninfected control (not recorded which). The chain uses TRBV21-1 and TRBJ1-3; the table's TRBD1 call for D was not verified on the DNA. TRBV21-1 is annotated as a pseudogene. Sequencing used whole blood. The CDR3 region has the DNA TGTGCCAGCCCTCGAGGGGACTCTGGAAACACCATATATTTT. Amino acid sequence: CASPRGDSGNTIYF.